These T cell receptor beta chains were read from a single sample in a study of T cells in Graves' hyperthyroidism and ophthalmopathy. Using its own MiXCR run on the multiplex PCR reads, TCRdb lists one record per CDR3 protein. The sample consists of more than 500,000 distinct CDR3 sequences, approximately 14% of them appearing once. Sequenced input: blood. These receptors were obtained from a woman aged 40 to 50 with Graves' ophthalmopathy. CDR3s include the opening cysteine and the closing phenylalanine or tryptophan. A D gene is named only where the DNA matches it firmly. Size is omitted from some rows. Given values are once, few, many or a class for expanded clones.

j_call v_call d_call clone_size cdr3_aa cdr3_nt
TRBJ1-1 TRBV19 TRBD1 many CASGAGGEAFF TGTGCCAGTGGGGCAGGGGGTGAAGCTTTCTTT
TRBJ2-2 TRBV4-3 - few CASSQEPGWRAGGELFF TGCGCCAGCAGCCAAGAGCCCGGGTGGAGGGCGGGCGGGGAGCTGTTTTTT
TRBJ2-5 TRBV6-5 - - CASSYSEGTGGETQYF TGTGCCAGCAGTTACTCGGAGGGGACCGGAGGAGAGACCCAGTACTTC
TRBJ2-7 TRBV20-1 TRBD1 many CSAREGQLTYEQYF TGCAGTGCTAGAGAGGGACAGCTAACCTACGAGCAGTACTTC
TRBJ2-7 TRBV6-2/TRBV6-3 - many CASSRPRYEQYF TGTGCCAGCAGTAGGCCTCGTTACGAGCAGTACTTC
TRBJ1-3 TRBV5-1 - many CASSFNSGNTIYF TGCGCCAGCAGCTTCAACTCTGGAAACACCATATATTTT
TRBJ1-2 TRBV29-1 - many CSVVFRGGYGYTF TGCAGCGTTGTTTTCAGGGGAGGCTATGGCTACACCTTC
TRBJ2-5 TRBV2 TRBD1 many CASRSTGEETQYF TGTGCCAGCCGGAGCACAGGGGAAGAGACCCAGTACTTC
TRBJ2-7 TRBV6-2/TRBV6-3 - many CASSDRRYEQYF TGTGCCAGCAGCGACCGACGCTACGAGCAGTACTTC
TRBJ2-5 TRBV6-1 - - CASRSGTPIRTQYF TGTGCCAGCAGGTCCGGGACCCCCATAAGGACCCAGTACTTC
TRBJ2-5 TRBV6-5 - many CASSSYSRGRQETQYF TGTGCCAGCAGTTCCTACTCTAGGGGCCGTCAAGAGACCCAGTACTTC
TRBJ2-7 TRBV27 TRBD2 - CASSVGLAGVGEQYF TGTGCCAGCAGTGTGGGACTAGCGGGAGTCGGGGAGCAGTACTTC
TRBJ2-7 TRBV27 - - CASRQGGSEQYF TGTGCCAGCAGACAGGGAGGGTCCGAGCAGTACTTC
TRBJ1-1 TRBV6-5 - many CASSYTAGENTEAFF TGTGCCAGCAGTTACACGGCAGGGGAGAACACTGAAGCTTTCTTT
TRBJ1-5 TRBV2 - - CASSGQPLNQPQHF TGTGCCAGCAGTGGACAGCCGCTCAATCAGCCCCAGCATTTT
TRBJ2-2 TRBV30 - - CAWSVKYLGGGTGELFF TGTGCCTGGAGTGTAAAGTATTTAGGGGGAGGCACCGGGGAGCTGTTTTTT
TRBJ1-1 TRBV27 - many CASSFGGVAEAFF TGTGCCAGCAGTTTCGGGGGGGTCGCTGAAGCTTTCTTT
TRBJ2-7 TRBV20-1 - many CSAHPLGRRGPFREQYF TGCAGTGCTCACCCCCTCGGCAGGCGAGGCCCATTCCGGGAGCAGTACTTC
TRBJ1-1 TRBV12-3/TRBV12-4 - many CASSLGHSNTEAFF TGTGCCAGCAGCCTCGGACACTCGAACACTGAAGCTTTCTTT
TRBJ1-5 TRBV28 - many CASMSGVNQPQHF TGTGCCAGCATGTCAGGGGTGAATCAGCCCCAGCATTTT
TRBJ1-2 TRBV6-2/TRBV6-3 - - CASSLTRLANYGYTF TGTGCCAGCAGCTTAACGAGGTTAGCTAACTATGGCTACACCTTC
TRBJ2-5 TRBV13 - many CASSFRGRWETQYF TGTGCCAGCAGCTTCCGGGGGAGGTGGGAGACCCAGTACTTC
TRBJ2-7 TRBV20-1 TRBD2 few CSARALGGDSYEQYF TGCAGTGCTAGAGCTCTGGGGGGGGATAGCTACGAGCAGTACTTC
TRBJ2-2 TRBV24-1 - many CATSDGGRYTGELFF TGTGCCACCAGTGATGGGGGACGTTACACCGGGGAGCTGTTTTTT
TRBJ1-3 TRBV6-5 - many CASSYVAGSGNTMYF TGTGCCAGCAGTTACGTAGCAGGGTCGGGAAACACCATGTATTTT
TRBJ2-7 TRBV15 TRBD2 - CATSRRTSGTNEQYF TGTGCCACCAGCCGGAGGACTAGCGGGACGAATGAGCAGTACTTC
TRBJ2-7 TRBV10-2 - many CASSESSEVYEQYF TGCGCCAGCAGTGAGTCTAGCGAGGTCTACGAGCAGTACTTC
TRBJ2-7 TRBV11-1 - many CASSLRGVHEQYF TGTGCCAGCAGCTTAAGAGGGGTCCACGAGCAGTACTTC
TRBJ2-7 TRBV28 TRBD2 many CASSLGASGSYEQYF TGTGCCAGCAGTTTAGGGGCTAGCGGGAGTTACGAGCAGTACTTC
TRBJ1-1 TRBV5-1 - many CASSNTVNTEAFF TGCGCCAGCTCCAATACAGTGAACACTGAAGCTTTCTTT
TRBJ1-5 TRBV6-2/TRBV6-3 - many CASGPRGTRAGQPQHF TGTGCCAGCGGTCCACGGGGGACGCGGGCGGGTCAGCCCCAGCATTTT
TRBJ2-5 TRBV19 - many CASRGQTETQYF TGTGCCAGTAGAGGACAGACGGAGACCCAGTACTTC
TRBJ1-5 TRBV18 TRBD1 many CASSPDGTGVNQPQHF TGTGCCAGCTCACCCGACGGGACAGGGGTAAATCAGCCCCAGCATTTT
TRBJ2-5 TRBV20-1 TRBD1 many CSARSDRGLETQYF TGCAGTGCTAGATCAGACAGGGGGCTGGAGACCCAGTACTTC
TRBJ2-3 TRBV6-2/TRBV6-3 - many CASSPSGDTQYF TGTGCCAGCAGTCCCTCTGGGGATACGCAGTATTTT
TRBJ1-1 TRBV28 - many CASSLLYEAFF TGTGCCAGCAGTTTATTGTACGAAGCTTTCTTT
TRBJ1-1 TRBV6-1 - many CASSELGRGTEAFF TGTGCCAGCAGTGAATTAGGGCGAGGGACTGAAGCTTTCTTT
TRBJ2-2 TRBV27 - - CASSFSGQNTGELFF TGTGCCAGCAGTTTTAGCGGACAGAACACCGGGGAGCTGTTTTTT
TRBJ2-5 TRBV7-6 - - CASSLRRNSQDTQYF TGTGCCAGCAGCTTAAGAAGGAACAGTCAAGATACCCAGTACTTC
TRBJ2-5 TRBV7-2 TRBD2 many CASSLTSGRQETQYF TGTGCCAGCAGCTTAACTAGCGGGCGACAAGAGACCCAGTACTTC
TRBJ2-7 TRBV20-1 - - CSAPEAGSSSYEQYF TGCAGTGCGCCAGAGGCAGGGTCTAGCTCCTACGAGCAGTACTTC
TRBJ1-2 TRBV15 - many CATSQGGYYGYTF TGTGCCACCAGCCAAGGAGGTTACTATGGCTACACCTTC
TRBJ1-1 TRBV7-9 - many CASGAGTMNTEAFF TGTGCCAGCGGGGCCGGGACAATGAACACTGAAGCTTTCTTT
TRBJ2-5 TRBV5-1 - - CASSLTATGETQYF TGCGCCAGCAGTCTAACGGCGACCGGAGAGACCCAGTACTTC
TRBJ2-7 TRBV20-1 - many CSALSERAASYEQYF TGCAGTGCTCTTTCTGAACGGGCCGCCTCCTACGAGCAGTACTTC
TRBJ2-7 TRBV2 - many CASSEGSVGYEQYF TGTGCCAGCAGTGAAGGTAGCGTAGGCTACGAGCAGTACTTC
TRBJ1-5 TRBV7-8 - many CASSLESRVSNQPQHF TGTGCCAGCAGCTTAGAGTCCAGGGTAAGCAATCAGCCCCAGCATTTT
TRBJ1-2 TRBV6-4 - many CASSDSFRTGNYGYTF TGTGCCAGCAGTGACTCATTTAGGACGGGAAACTATGGCTACACCTTC
TRBJ2-5 TRBV20-1 - many CSARDQGSHETQYF TGCAGTGCTAGAGATCAGGGCAGCCACGAGACCCAGTACTTC
TRBJ2-7 TRBV5-1 - many CASTLNGDARVEQYF TGCGCCAGCACCCTCAATGGGGACGCTCGGGTCGAGCAGTACTTC
TRBJ2-5 TRBV7-2 - many CASSLGGAPETQYF TGTGCCAGCAGCTTAGGCGGAGCCCCGGAGACCCAGTACTTC
TRBJ1-1 TRBV15 - - CATSRNEKIGGDTEAFF TGTGCCACCAGCAGAAATGAAAAAATCGGGGGAGACACTGAAGCTTTCTTT
TRBJ1-2 TRBV3-1 TRBD1 few CASSPGQGPGYTF TGTGCCAGCAGCCCGGGACAGGGTCCCGGCTACACCTTC
TRBJ2-4 TRBV15 - many CATGAAGTKNIQYF TGTGCCACCGGAGCCGCGGGGACCAAAAACATTCAGTACTTC
TRBJ1-3 TRBV6-5 - - CASSYMGAGNTIYF TGTGCCAGCAGTTACATGGGGGCTGGAAACACCATATATTTT